This T cell receptor (beta chain) is drawn from a study of radiation and T cells in renal cell carcinoma. Study conclusions and caveats: In blood, top tumor clones expanded by 2 weeks, shrinking by 4.

Germline trimming cut 6 bases from V and 4 bases from J; bases unmatched to any gene: 6. Germline V gene lookup returns CDR1 SGHRS and CDR2 YFSETQ. The CDR3 consists of 14 residues. The protocol was immunoSEQ multiplex PCR, while the TCRdb copy is restricted to in-frame clones and leaves out a portion. The table includes 100,000 to 150,000 clones, around 80% detected once. Time point specified: baseline pretreatment blood. The treatment denotes: 15 Gy SBRT to primary tumor, nephrectomy 4 weeks later. Clear cell pathology was present in this patient's renal cell carcinoma. About this clone: Its antigen is not identified.

J is TRBJ2-2 and V is TRBV5-1; 7 bases line up with TRBD1. The sequenced sample was blood, obtained from a patient whose treatment included radiotherapy and nephrectomy. The receptor was isolated from an older woman with renal cell carcinoma. The CDR3 is CASTLDRITGELFF. CDR3 nucleotides: TGCGCCAGCACCCTGGACAGGATCACCGGGGAGCTGTTTTTT.